This T cell receptor beta chain emerged from a study of Ad26.COV2.S vaccination and SARS-CoV-2 variants. Findings and caveats of the study: Placebo recipients had lower spike-specific TCR breadth than vaccine recipients. The TCR-based breadth and depth measures might underestimate overall T cell responses. Across vaccine and placebo recipients, the breadth of non-spike TCRs was similar.

Treatment meaning: some 19 received Ad26.COV2.S at low or high dose, single or two shots; five or six received placebo; per-sample allocation not given. Material that was analyzed had been drawn on day 63 after the first vaccine or placebo injection. Donation came from an adult in Boston who was aged 18-55 years. The repertoire was sequenced with immunoSEQ multiplex PCR; TCRdb's copy has only in-frame clones and lacks some. In the table there are about 470,000 clones, roughly 87% of which are singletons. Concerning this clone itself: Its antigen remains unknown.

Germline CDR1 is SNHLY and CDR2 is FYNNEI. This CDR3 is built from 13 residues. Trimming cost V 0 bases and J 3 bases, with 5 bases left between them. This rearrangement joins TRBV2 to TRBJ1-2; no reliable D call. This TCR was recovered from a person aged 18 to 59 who received the Ad26.COV2.S COVID-19 vaccine or a placebo. The source was peripheral blood, collected in a trial of Ad26.COV2.S vaccine versus placebo. The CDR3 DNA reads TGTGCCAGCAGTGAAGCGGCAGACTATGGCTACACCTTC. Amino acids: CASSEAADYGYTF.